Described below is a single T cell receptor beta chain sequence and its context. Repertoires were generated with immunoSEQ multiplex PCR, while TCRdb's copy carries only in-frame clones and drops some. The table shows 84,000 or so clones, with 90% to 95% occurring only once. V was pared by 3 bases and J by 9 bases, with 14 bases between. Germline assignment: CDR1 MDHEN and CDR2 SYDVKM. The CDR3 is 14 residues long. This entry is derived from a study of technical replicates of blood from four donors. The sequenced sample was T cells isolated from PBMCs. The J gene is TRBJ1-4, the V gene TRBV28; no firm D call. This receptor was taken from a human donor in good health. DNA for the CDR3: TGTGCCAGCAGTTTGGGAGAAGGGATTCAAAAACTGTTTTTT. Its protein is CASSLGEGIQKLFF.